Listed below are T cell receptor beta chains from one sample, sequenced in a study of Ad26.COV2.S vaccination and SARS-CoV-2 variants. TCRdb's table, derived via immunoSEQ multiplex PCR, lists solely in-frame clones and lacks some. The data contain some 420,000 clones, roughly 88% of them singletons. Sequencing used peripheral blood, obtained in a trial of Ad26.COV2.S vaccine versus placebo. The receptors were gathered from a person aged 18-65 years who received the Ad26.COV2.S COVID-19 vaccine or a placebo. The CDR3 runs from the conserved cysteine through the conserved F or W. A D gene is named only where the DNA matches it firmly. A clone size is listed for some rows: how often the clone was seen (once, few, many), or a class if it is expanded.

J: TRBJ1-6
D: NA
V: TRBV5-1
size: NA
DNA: TGCGCCAGCAGCCCGACAGGAGATAATTCACCCCTCCACTTT
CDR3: CASSPTGDNSPLHF

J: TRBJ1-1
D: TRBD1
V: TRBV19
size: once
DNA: TGTGCCAGTAGTCATGGGACAGGGCTAGAGGCTTTCTTT
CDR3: CASSHGTGLEAFF

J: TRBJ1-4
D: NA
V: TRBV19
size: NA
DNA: TGTGCCAGTAGTATAGGGGGACGGGAAAAACTGTTTTTT
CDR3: CASSIGGREKLFF

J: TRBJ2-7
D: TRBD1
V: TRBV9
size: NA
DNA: TGTGCCAGCAGCGCACGGACAGGGCCAACCGAGCAGTACTTC
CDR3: CASSARTGPTEQYF

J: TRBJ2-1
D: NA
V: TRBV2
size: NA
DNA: TGTGCCGGTTCGGGGGACAGCTCCTACAATGAGCAGTTCTTC
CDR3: CAGSGDSSYNEQFF

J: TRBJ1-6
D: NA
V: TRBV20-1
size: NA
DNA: TGCAGTGCGGAGACAGTATCACCCCTCCACTTT
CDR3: CSAETVSPLHF

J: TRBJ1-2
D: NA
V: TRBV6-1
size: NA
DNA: TGTGCCAGCAGTGAACTCTCCAGGGATCCCGGCTATGGCTACACCTTC
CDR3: CASSELSRDPGYGYTF

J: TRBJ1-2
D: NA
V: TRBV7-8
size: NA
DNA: TGTGCCAGCAGCTCCGGGACCGGGGGCTACACCTTC
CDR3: CASSSGTGGYTF

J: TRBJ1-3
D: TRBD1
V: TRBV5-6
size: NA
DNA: TGTGCCAGCAGCAGCCTTGAAGGGCAGGGGGTCCTCTCTGGAAACACCATATATTTT
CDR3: CASSSLEGQGVLSGNTIYF

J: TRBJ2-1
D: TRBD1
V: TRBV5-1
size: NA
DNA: TGCGCCAGCAGAGACAGGGAAAGAACCTCCTACAATGAGCAGTTCTTC
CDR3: CASRDRERTSYNEQFF

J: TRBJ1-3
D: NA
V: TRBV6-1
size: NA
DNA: TGTGCCAGCAGTGAACAAGTTACTGGGAACACCATATATTTT
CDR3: CASSEQVTGNTIYF

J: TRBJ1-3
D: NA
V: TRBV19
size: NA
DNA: TGTGCCAGTAGTATCCTGACTCAGGCCTCTGGAAACACCATATATTTT
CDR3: CASSILTQASGNTIYF

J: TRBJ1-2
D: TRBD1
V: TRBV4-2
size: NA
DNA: TGTGCCAGCAGCCAAGACTTATTTCGAGGGGGCGATTATGGCTACACCTTC
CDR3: CASSQDLFRGGDYGYTF

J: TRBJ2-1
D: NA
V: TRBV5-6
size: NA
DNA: TGTGCCAGCAGCTTGGACCTATGGAGGGTCGATCGGAACAATGAGCAGTTCTTC
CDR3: CASSLDLWRVDRNNEQFF

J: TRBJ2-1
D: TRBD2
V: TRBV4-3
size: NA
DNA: TGCGCCAGCAGCCAAGAAGAGGGGAGGGGTGAGCAGTTCTTC
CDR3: CASSQEEGRGEQFF

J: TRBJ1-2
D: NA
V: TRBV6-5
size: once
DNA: TGTGCCAGCCTCCCGGCGGGAAGTTATGGCTACACCTTC
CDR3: CASLPAGSYGYTF

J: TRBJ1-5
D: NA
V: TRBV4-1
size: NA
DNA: TGCGCCAGCAGCCGGGTGGGGGGGAAAAATCAGCCCCAGCATTTT
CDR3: CASSRVGGKNQPQHF

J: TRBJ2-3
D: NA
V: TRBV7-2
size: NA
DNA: TGTGCCAGCAGCTCCTCCGTGGCAGGCCTTACAGATACGCAGTATTTT
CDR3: CASSSSVAGLTDTQYF

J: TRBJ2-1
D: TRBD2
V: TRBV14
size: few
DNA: TGTGCCAGCAGCCAAGGAATGGGACTAGCGAGAAATGAGCAGTTCTTC
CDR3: CASSQGMGLARNEQFF

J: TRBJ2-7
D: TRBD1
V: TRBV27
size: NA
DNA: TGTGCCAGCAGTTGGGGGACAGGGCCCTACGAGCAGTACTTC
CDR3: CASSWGTGPYEQYF

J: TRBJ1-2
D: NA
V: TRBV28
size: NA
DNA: TGTGCCAGCAGTTCCTCACCCATTAACTATGGCTACACCTTC
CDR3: CASSSSPINYGYTF

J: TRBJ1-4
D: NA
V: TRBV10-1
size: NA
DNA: TGCGCCAGCAGTGAGTCGGACATCCTTCCGGCTAATGAAAAACTGTTTTTT
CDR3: CASSESDILPANEKLFF

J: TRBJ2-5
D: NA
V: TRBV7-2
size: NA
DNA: TGTGCCAGCAGCTTAGCGCCGGGGCCCCAAGAGACCCAGTACTTC
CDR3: CASSLAPGPQETQYF

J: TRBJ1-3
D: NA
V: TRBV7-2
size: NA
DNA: TGTGCCAGCAGCCCCAGTCTGGGGGGGTGGTTCGGTGGAAACACCATATATTTT
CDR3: CASSPSLGGWFGGNTIYF

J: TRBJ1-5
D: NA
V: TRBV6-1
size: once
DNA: TGTGCCAGCAGTGAGATAGGGCCGATTTATAGCAATCAGCCCCAGCATTTT
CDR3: CASSEIGPIYSNQPQHF

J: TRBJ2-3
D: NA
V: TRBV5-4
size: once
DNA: TGTGCCAGCAGCTTTGGGGGGGGGCCTATCGGCACAGATACGCAGTATTTT
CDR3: CASSFGGGPIGTDTQYF

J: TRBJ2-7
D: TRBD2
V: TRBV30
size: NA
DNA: TGTGCCTGGAGTGTCGGGAGGGAATACGAGCAGTACTTC
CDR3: CAWSVGREYEQYF